This T cell receptor (beta chain) was sequenced for a study of beta chain features in type 1 diabetes. Whole-study results and caveats: Researchers report that Type 1 diabetes patients had moderately but significantly shorter TCRB CDR3s across all four CD4+ subsets.

Each sorted population was over 95% pure. Regarding this clone: No antigen is known for it.

Germline values: CDR1 DFQATT, CDR2 SNEGSKA (reference sequence). The CDR3 length is 11 residues. Expressed TCRB transcripts got sequenced, as all isolated RNA was reverse transcribed. The table came from immunoSEQ multiplex PCR; TCRdb's copy has only in-frame clones and leaves some out. The repertoire consists of 310,000 or so clones, with around 8% occurring once and the leading ten covering more than 0.4%. This receptor was obtained from a woman aged 18 to 35 in good health. The sequenced sample was central memory CD4+ T cells from blood. The chain is built from TRBV20-1 and TRBJ2-5; tentatively, D is TRBD1 (5 bases). The end of the DNA fits TRBJ2-7 better, so the J call may be wrong. CDR3 bases: TGCAGTGCTAGGCAGGGTAACGAGCAGTACTTC. It yields the protein CSARQGNEQYF.